This TCR beta chain was sequenced during a study of beta chain features in type 1 diabetes. Expressed TCRB transcripts were sequenced because the entire RNA isolate underwent reverse transcription. Generated by immunoSEQ multiplex PCR, the TCRdb table keeps only in-frame clones and is missing some. This sample has 200,000 to 250,000 clones; less than 35% occur once, and the top ten carry more than 3%. The V gene end was trimmed by 3 bases and the J gene end by 5 bases; junction bases not matched to a gene: 7. CDR1 is GTSNPN, CDR2 SVGIG, per germline (reference sequence). The CDR3 extends over 15 amino acids.

This rearrangement joins TRBV30 to TRBJ1-5, with 10 bases identical to TRBD1. The clonotype was recovered from a man aged 25-45 years in good health. Sequences were obtained from central memory CD4+ T cells from blood. The CDR3 here is CAWSLPGQGHQPQHF. CDR3 DNA sequence: TGTGCCTGGAGCCTACCGGGACAGGGGCATCAGCCCCAGCATTTT. Together with reference TRBV30 and TRBJ1-5, the CDR3 gives the full variable domain: SQTIHQWPATLVQPVGSPLSLECTVEGTSNPNLYWYRQAAGRGLQLLFYSVGIGQISSEVPQNLSASRPQDRQFILSSKKLLLSDSGFYLCAWSLPGQGHQPQHFGDGTRLSIL.